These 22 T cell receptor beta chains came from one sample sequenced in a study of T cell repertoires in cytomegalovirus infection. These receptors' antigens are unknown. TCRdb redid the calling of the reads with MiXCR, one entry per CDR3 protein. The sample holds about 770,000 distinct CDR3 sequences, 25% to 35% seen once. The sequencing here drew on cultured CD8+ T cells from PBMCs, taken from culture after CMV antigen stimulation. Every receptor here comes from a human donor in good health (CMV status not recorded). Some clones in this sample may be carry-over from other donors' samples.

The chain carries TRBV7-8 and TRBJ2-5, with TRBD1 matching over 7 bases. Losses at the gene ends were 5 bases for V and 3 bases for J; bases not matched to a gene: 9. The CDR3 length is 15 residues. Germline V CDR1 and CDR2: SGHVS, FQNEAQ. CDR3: CASSPRQGWEETQYF. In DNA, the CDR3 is TGTGCCAGCAGCCCGCGACAGGGTTGGGAAGAGACCCAGTACTTC.

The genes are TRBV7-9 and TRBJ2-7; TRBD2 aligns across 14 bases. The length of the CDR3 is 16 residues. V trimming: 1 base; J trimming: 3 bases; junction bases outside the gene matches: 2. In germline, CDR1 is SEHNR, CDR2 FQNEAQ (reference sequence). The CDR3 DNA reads TGTGCCAGCAGCTTAGTGGGACTAGCGGGAGACTACGAGCAGTACTTC. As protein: CASSLVGLAGDYEQYF.

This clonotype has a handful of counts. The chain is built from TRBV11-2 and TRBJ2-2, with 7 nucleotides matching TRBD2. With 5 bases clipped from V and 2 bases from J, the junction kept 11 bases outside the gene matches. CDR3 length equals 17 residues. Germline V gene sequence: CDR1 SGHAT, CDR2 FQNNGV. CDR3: CASSLGPGTTNTGELFF. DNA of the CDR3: TGTGCCAGCAGCCTTGGCCCCGGGACTACAAACACCGGGGAGCTGTTTTTT.

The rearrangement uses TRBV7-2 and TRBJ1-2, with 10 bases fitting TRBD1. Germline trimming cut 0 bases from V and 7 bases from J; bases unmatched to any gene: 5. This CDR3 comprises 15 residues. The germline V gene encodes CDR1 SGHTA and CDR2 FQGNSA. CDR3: CASSLARQGAVGYTF. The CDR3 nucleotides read TGTGCCAGCAGCTTAGCCCGACAGGGGGCCGTTGGCTACACCTTC.

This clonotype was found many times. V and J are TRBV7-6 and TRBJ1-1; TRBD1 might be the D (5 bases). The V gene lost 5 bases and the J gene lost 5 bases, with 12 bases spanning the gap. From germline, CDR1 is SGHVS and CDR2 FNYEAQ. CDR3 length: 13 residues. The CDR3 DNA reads TGTGCCAGCAGCAGGGACGGGGGGACTGAAGCTTTCTTT. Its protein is CASSRDGGTEAFF.

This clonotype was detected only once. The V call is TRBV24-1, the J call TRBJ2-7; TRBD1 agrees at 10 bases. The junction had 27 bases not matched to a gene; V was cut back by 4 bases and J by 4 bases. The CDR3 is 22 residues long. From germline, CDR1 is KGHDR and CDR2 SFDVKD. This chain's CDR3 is CATSDRGDRGYRISIGAYEQYF. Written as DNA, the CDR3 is TGTGCCACCAGTGACCGAGGGGACAGGGGATATCGGATTAGTATCGGCGCGTACGAGCAGTACTTC.

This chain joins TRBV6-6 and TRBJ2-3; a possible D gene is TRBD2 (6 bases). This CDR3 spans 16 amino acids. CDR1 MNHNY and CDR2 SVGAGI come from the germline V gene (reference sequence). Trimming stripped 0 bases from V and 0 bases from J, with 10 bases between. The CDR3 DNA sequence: TGTGCCAGCAGTTACTCGGCGGGAACTAGCACAGATACGCAGTATTTT. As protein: CASSYSAGTSTDTQYF.

CDR3 region: CASRGGQGITYEQYF. The CDR3 DNA follows: TGTGCCAGCAGGGGCGGACAGGGGATCACCTACGAGCAGTACTTC. The chain employs TRBV7-9 and TRBJ2-7, with 9 bases lining up with TRBD1. Germline CDR1 is SEHNR and CDR2 is FQNEAQ (reference sequence). There are 15 residues in the CDR3. V lost 6 bases and J lost 2; bases outside the gene matches: 8.

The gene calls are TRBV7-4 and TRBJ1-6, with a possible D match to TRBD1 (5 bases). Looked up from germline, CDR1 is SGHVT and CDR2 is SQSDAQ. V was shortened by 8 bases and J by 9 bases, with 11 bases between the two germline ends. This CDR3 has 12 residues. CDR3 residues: CASGGGVSPLHF. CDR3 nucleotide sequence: TGTGCCAGCGGGGGGGGGGTTTCACCCCTCCACTTT.

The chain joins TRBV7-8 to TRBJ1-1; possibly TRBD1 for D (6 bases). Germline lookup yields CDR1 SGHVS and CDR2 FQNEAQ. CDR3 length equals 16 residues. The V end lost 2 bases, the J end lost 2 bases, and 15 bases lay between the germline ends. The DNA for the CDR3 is TGTGCCAGCAGCTTAAGAGGGAACAGGGTCAACACTGAAGCTTTCTTT. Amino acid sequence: CASSLRGNRVNTEAFF. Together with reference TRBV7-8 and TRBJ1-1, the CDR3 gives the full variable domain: GAGVSQSPRYKVAKRGQDVALRCDPISGHVSLFWYQQALGQGPEFLTYFQNEAQLDKSGLPSDRFFAERPEGSVSTLKIQRTQQEDSAVYLCASSLRGNRVNTEAFFGQGTRLTVV.

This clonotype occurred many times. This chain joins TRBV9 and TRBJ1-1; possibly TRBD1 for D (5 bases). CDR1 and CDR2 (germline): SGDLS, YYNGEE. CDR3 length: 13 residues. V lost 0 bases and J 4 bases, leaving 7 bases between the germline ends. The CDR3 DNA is TGTGCCAGCAGCGTAGGACAGTCCACTGAAGCTTTCTTT. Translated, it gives CASSVGQSTEAFF.

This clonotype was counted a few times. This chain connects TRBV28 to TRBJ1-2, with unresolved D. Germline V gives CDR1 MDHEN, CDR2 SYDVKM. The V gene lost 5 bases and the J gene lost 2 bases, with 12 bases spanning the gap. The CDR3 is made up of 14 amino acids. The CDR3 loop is CASSPPGWNYGYTF. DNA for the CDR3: TGTGCCAGCAGTCCCCCGGGATGGAACTATGGCTACACCTTC.

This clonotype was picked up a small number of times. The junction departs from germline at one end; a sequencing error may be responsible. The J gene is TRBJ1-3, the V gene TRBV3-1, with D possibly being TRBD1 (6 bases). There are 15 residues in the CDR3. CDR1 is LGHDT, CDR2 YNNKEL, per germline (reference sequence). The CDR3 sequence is CASTQQGTSGNTIYF. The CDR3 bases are TGTGCCAGCACCCAACAGGGAACTTCTGGAAACACCATATATTTT.

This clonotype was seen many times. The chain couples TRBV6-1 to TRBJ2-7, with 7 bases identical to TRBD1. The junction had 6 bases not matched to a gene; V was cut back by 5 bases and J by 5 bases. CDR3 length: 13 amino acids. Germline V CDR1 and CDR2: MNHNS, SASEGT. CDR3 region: CASSLSGTDEQYV. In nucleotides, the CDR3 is TGTGCCAGCAGTTTATCCGGGACAGACGAGCAGTACGTC.

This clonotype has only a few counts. CDR3 sequence reads: CASSATPGGRGETQYF. The CDR3 DNA reads as TGTGCCAGCAGCGCAACCCCTGGAGGGCGCGGGGAGACCCAGTACTTC. The chain carries TRBV27 and TRBJ2-5; D might be TRBD2 (6 bases). V lost 6 bases and J lost 5, with 22 bases in between. This CDR3 is 16 amino acids long. CDR1 is MNHEY, CDR2 SMNVEV, per germline (reference sequence).

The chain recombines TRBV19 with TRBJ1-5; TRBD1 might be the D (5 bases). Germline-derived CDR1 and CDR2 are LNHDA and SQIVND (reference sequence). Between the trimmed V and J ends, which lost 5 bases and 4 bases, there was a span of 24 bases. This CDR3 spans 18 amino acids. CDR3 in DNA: TGTGCCAGTAGTCGTAAAATTCCCCGGGACGGATTTAATCAGCCCCAGCATTTT. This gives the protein CASSRKIPRDGFNQPQHF.

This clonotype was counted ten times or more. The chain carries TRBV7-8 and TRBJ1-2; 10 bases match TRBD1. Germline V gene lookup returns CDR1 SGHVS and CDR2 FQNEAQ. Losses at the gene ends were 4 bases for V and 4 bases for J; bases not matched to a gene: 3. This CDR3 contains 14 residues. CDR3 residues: CASSSGQGRYGYTF. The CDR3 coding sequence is TGTGCCAGCAGCTCGGGACAGGGGCGCTATGGCTACACCTTC. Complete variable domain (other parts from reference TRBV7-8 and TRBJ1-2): GAGVSQSPRYKVAKRGQDVALRCDPISGHVSLFWYQQALGQGPEFLTYFQNEAQLDKSGLPSDRFFAERPEGSVSTLKIQRTQQEDSAVYLCASSSGQGRYGYTFGSGTRLTVV.

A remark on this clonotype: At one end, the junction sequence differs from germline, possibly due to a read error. CDR3 region: CTSRGLDLGTNEKLFF. As DNA, the CDR3 is TGTACCAGCAGGGGACTTGACCTAGGCACTAATGAAAAACTGTTTTTT. V usage is TRBV12-3 or TRBV12-4 and J usage is TRBJ1-4; D is possibly TRBD1 (6 bases). CDR3 length: 16 amino acids.

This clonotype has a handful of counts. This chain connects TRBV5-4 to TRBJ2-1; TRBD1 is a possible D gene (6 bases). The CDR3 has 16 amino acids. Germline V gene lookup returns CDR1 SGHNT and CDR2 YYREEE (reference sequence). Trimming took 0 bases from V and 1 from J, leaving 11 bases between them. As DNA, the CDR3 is TGTGCCAGCAGCTTGGGGATGAGGGGGTCCTACAATGAGCAGTTCTTC. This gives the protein CASSLGMRGSYNEQFF.

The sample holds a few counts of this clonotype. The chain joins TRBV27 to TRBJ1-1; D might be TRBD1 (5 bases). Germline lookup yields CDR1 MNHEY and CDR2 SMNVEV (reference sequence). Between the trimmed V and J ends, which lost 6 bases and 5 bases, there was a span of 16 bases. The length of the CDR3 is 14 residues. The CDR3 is CASRTVGGMTEAFF. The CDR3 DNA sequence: TGTGCCAGCAGGACGGTGGGGGGAATGACTGAAGCTTTCTTT.

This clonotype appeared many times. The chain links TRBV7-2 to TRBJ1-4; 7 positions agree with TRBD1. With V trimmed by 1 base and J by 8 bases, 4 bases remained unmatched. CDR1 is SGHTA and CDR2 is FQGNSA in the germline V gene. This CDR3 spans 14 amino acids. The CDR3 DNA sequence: TGTGCCAGCAGCTTAGGAACAGGGGACGAAAAACTGTTTTTT. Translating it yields CASSLGTGDEKLFF.

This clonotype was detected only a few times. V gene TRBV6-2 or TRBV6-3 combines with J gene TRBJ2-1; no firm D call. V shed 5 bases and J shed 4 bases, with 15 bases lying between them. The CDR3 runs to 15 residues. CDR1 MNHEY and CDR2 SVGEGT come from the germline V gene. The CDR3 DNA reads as TGTGCCAGCAGTACCAAGGACCACAATTACAATGAGCAGTTCTTC. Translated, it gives CASSTKDHNYNEQFF.